This T cell receptor beta chain was found in a study of identical twins. This clonotype was counted only a few times. Its antigen is not identified. This CDR3 contains 17 residues. V gave up 7 bases and J gave up 1 base, with 22 bases separating them. Points from the study as a whole: Out-of-frame alpha sequences shared by twins showed excess low generation probability.

Each CDR3 protein gets one entry after TCRdb re-called the 5' RACE reads with MiXCR. The repertoire has some 500,000 distinct CDR3 sequences, roughly 9.9% of them found once; the top ten carry 3%. This sample also belongs to another study, concerning yellow fever vaccine responses in identical twins.

The chain uses TRBV12-3 or TRBV12-4 and TRBJ1-2; D perhaps matches TRBD1 (5 bases). Sequencing input: PBMCs. This TCR came from a young woman in good health. CDR3 in amino acids: CASNPIKGNFINYGYTF. In DNA, the CDR3 is TGTGCCAGCAACCCGATCAAGGGGAACTTCATTAACTATGGCTACACCTTC.